This note documents a single T cell receptor beta chain sequence. MiXCR was run by TCRdb on the 5' RACE reads, yielding one entry per CDR3 protein. Altogether under 600,000 distinct CDR3 sequences are present, 20% to 25% being singletons, with the ten largest covering approximately 16%. This sample is drawn from a study of T cells after yellow fever vaccination. Germline assignment: CDR1 SQVTM and CDR2 ANQGSEA. The V end was cut by 7 bases, the J end by 5 bases, with 10 bases between. CDR3 length: 11 residues. The sequence came from a young man who received the YFV17D yellow fever vaccine. Material: PBMCs, obtained more than 20 days after the first yellow fever vaccination. The chain combines TRBV29-1 with TRBJ2-3; D not certain. Here the CDR3 DNA reads TGCAGCGGCCCGTTGGGAGATACGCAGTATTTT. Amino acid sequence: CSGPLGDTQYF.